The T cell receptor beta chain under discussion was sequenced for a study of CD8 T cells in Susac syndrome (dated by TCRdb to the late 2010s). For the study in its entirety: Of the Susac syndrome patients who were sequenced, roughly 6 had clinically active disease and about eight were in clinical remission. The study used repertoire sequencing to test whether antigen drove CD8+ T cell activation and differentiation in Susac syndrome. At the time of blood withdrawal, Susac syndrome patients were either therapy-naive, taking corticosteroids (with some also receiving IVIg), or on IVIg alone. Points the paper makes about the study in general: The study acknowledged that relatively few individuals were included in the TCR sequencing and HLA analysis. The CD4+ T cell repertoire of patients with Susac syndrome showed no detectable clonal expansion.

V loses 3 bases of germline sequence and J loses 1 base, and the interval between the two ends is 12 bases. Reading from cysteine to phenylalanine, the CDR3 counts 14 amino acids. The read is trimmed to its CDR3 DNA, 42 bases read in frame from base 1. CDR1 and CDR2 are read off the germline V gene as SQVTM and ANQGSEA. RNA was extracted using the RNeasy kit, and about 0.45 to 1 ug of the RNA was reverse transcribed with random hexamers. TCR beta CDR3 regions were amplified with the immunoSEQ multiplex PCR assay covering 54 Vbeta and 13 Jbeta segments. Bias from PCR amplification was corrected by using a synthetic template baseline for primer optimization and for computational correction. Per the source publication's procedure: Reads were annotated to V, D and J genes per IMGT and analyzed with immunoSEQ Analyzer, keeping only productive sequences. To calculate clonality, Shannon entropy was normalized by log2 of the number of productive unique sequences and then subtracted from one. For each patient and control, public and private clones were evaluated within the 100 most prevalent clones. Clones were defined as Susac-specific when absent from the healthy and MS cohorts, from 1052 published viral clones and from other ImmuneACCESS disease sequences. TCRdb reran the public reads through fastp at Q25 and MiXCR, keeping productive beta chains. Identical CDR3 proteins give one entry, which carries the most common genes and DNA. For this entry, the V and J calls and clone size follow TCRdb and not the study's own pipeline. The sample contains about 180,000 distinct CDR3 sequences, 94% of them found a single time. 0.12% of the sample is in the top ten clones.

High-throughput TCR beta sequencing profiled peripheral blood CD8+ and CD4+ T cells from healthy donors, Susac syndrome patients and multiple sclerosis patients. Susac syndrome patients met recently defined diagnostic criteria for definite or probable disease. Bulk CD8+ and CD4+ T cells were purified magnetically by negative isolation, whereas CD8+ TEMRA cells were enriched by FACS. Blood was collected in EDTA tubes and processed within 24 hours, with PBMCs isolated through density gradient centrifugation. PBMCs intended for TCR sequencing were frozen in liquid nitrogen and were later thawed in a 37 degrees C water bath. The sorted or isolated CD4+, CD8+ and CD8+ TEMRA cells reached a purity of at least 90%. Of note for this clonotype: Its target antigen remains unknown. The record has no base qualities; no much larger clone is one base away.

This clonotype originated in a human donor with Susac syndrome. The sample consisted of CD4+ T cells from PBMCs. The rearranged chain carries TRBV29-1 and TRBJ1-1; TRBD1 is possibly the D segment (6 matching bases). The CDR3 reads as follows: CSVEAGRGNTEAFF. In nucleotide form, the sequence is TGCAGCGTTGAGGCGGGCAGGGGGAACACTGAAGCTTTCTTT.